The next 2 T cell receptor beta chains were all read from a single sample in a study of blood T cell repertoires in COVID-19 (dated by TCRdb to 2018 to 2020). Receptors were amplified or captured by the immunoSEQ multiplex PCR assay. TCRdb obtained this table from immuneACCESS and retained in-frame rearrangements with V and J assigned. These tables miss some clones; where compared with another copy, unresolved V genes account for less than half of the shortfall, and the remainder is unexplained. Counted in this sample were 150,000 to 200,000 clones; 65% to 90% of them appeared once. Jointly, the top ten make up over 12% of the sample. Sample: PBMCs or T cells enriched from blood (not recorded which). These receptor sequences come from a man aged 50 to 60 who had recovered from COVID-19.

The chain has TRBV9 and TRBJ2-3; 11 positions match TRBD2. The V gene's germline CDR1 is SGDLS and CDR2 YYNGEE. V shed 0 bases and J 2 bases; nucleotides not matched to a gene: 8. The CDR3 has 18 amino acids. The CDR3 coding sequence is TGTGCCAGCAGCGTAGGTAGCGGGGGGGCCGGGGCCACAGATACGCAGTATTTT. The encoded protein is CASSVGSGGAGATDTQYF.

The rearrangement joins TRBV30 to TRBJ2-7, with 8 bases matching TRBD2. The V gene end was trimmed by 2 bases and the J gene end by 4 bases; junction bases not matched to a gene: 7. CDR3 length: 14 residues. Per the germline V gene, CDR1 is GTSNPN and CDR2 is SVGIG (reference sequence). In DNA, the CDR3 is TGTGCCTGGAGTCGGGAGGGCCCTCTGTACGAGCAGTACTTC. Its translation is CAWSREGPLYEQYF.